This T cell receptor beta chain was retrieved from a study of T cells after yellow fever vaccination. The study's findings and limits: A weaker secondary response peaked on day 5, the primary on day 15.

As concerns this clonotype: No antigen is known for it.

MiXCR was run by TCRdb on the 5' RACE reads, yielding one entry per CDR3 protein. The table records around 300,000 distinct CDR3 sequences, 13% of them present only once. The CDR3 is made up of 13 amino acids. Trimming removed 0 bases from V and 5 bases from J, with 6 bases in between. Looked up from germline, CDR1 is MGHRA and CDR2 is YSYEKL. Sequenced here: CD4+ T cells sorted from PBMCs, sampled 45 days after the yellow fever booster vaccination. The TCR comes from a man aged 25-45 years who received the YFV17D yellow fever vaccine. The chain has TRBV4-1 and TRBJ2-3; D is tentatively TRBD1 or TRBD2 (5 bases each). Written as DNA, the CDR3 is TGCGCCAGCAGCCAAGAGGGGGTAGATACGCAGTATTTT. As protein: CASSQEGVDTQYF.